The next 4 T cell receptor beta chains were all read from a single sample in a study of cytomegalovirus exposure and HLA in healthy donors. The study ran its PCR with 60 Vbeta and 13 Jbeta primers. Data came from immunoSEQ multiplex PCR; TCRdb stores just in-frame clones and leaves some out. Of about 160,000 clones listed, roughly 80% are singletons. The sample was PBMCs. Source of these receptors: a man younger than 30 in good health and CMV-seropositive.

In its sample, this clone was seen once. V gene TRBV7-9 combines with J gene TRBJ1-1; TRBD1 matches 8 bases. The CDR3 length is 13 residues. Germline V gene data show CDR1 as SEHNR and CDR2 as FQNEAQ (reference sequence). Unmatched junction bases numbered 12, after V lost 7 bases and J lost 11 bases. CDR3 residues: CASTTGGGPTAFF. Written as DNA, the CDR3 is TGTGCCAGCACAACAGGGGGGGGTCCTACGGCTTTCTTT.

V gene TRBV7-2 combines with J gene TRBJ2-7; no clear D. The CDR3 totals 12 residues. The germline CDR1 and CDR2 sequences are SGHTA and FQGNSA. V was clipped by 3 bases and J by 6 bases, with 9 bases between them. The CDR3 DNA sequence: TGTGCCAGCAGCTTCCTAGGCACCGAGCAGTACTTC. It yields the protein CASSFLGTEQYF.

The genes are TRBV19 and TRBJ2-5, with 8 bases identical to TRBD2. CDR1 is LNHDA and CDR2 is SQIVND in the germline V gene (reference sequence). The V segment lost 1 base and the J segment 7 bases; nucleotides outside the gene matches: 14. This CDR3 is 17 amino acids long. The CDR3 loop reads CASSIGWGSGIRATQYF. In nucleotides, the CDR3 is TGTGCCAGTAGTATAGGCTGGGGTAGCGGGATACGTGCGACCCAGTACTTC.

This clone was seen once. V usage is TRBV19 and J usage is TRBJ2-5, with D possibly matching TRBD2 (5 bases). Germline assignment: CDR1 LNHDA and CDR2 SQIVND (reference sequence). Trimming stripped 6 bases from V and 4 bases from J, with 9 bases between. CDR3 length: 12 amino acids. The CDR3 coding sequence is TGTGCCAGTAGCCCGGGGAGAGAGACCCAGTACTTC. Its protein product is CASSPGRETQYF. Complete variable domain (other parts from reference TRBV19 and TRBJ2-5): DGGITQSPKYLFRKEGQNVTLSCEQNLNHDAMYWYRQDPGQGLRLIYYSQIVNDFQKGDIAEGYSVSREKKESFPLTVTSAQKNPTAFYLCASSPGRETQYFGPGTRLLVL.